Below are 29 T cell receptor beta chains sequenced from a single sample in a study of blood T cell repertoires in COVID-19. TCRdb keeps only in-frame clones here, not all; method: immunoSEQ multiplex PCR. The table records approximately 170,000 clones, approximately 84% of them present only once. The material sequenced was peripheral blood. These receptors all stem from a man in his 70s with active or convalescent COVID-19.

The chain employs TRBV18 and TRBJ2-7; TRBD2 matches 13 bases. In germline, CDR1 is KGHSH, CDR2 LQKENI. The junction had 15 bases not matched to a gene; V was cut back by 6 bases and J by 4 bases. The CDR3 has 18 residues. The CDR3 DNA follows: TGTGCCAGCTCCCCGGGGGGCGCGGGGACTAGCGGGATGTACGAGCAGTACTTC. Its translation is CASSPGGAGTSGMYEQYF.

V is TRBV30 and J is TRBJ2-5, with D possibly TRBD2 on 7 matching bases. The CDR3 covers 13 residues. Trimming shortened V by 5 bases and J by 5 bases, and 15 bases separated the two germline ends. The germline V gene encodes CDR1 GTSNPN and CDR2 SVGIG (reference sequence). The CDR3: CAWGWGGKETQYF. The CDR3 DNA reads as TGTGCCTGGGGGTGGGGGGGCAAGGAGACCCAGTACTTC.

V usage is TRBV10-3 and J usage is TRBJ1-4; 7 bases match TRBD1. V trimming: 6 bases; J trimming: 2 bases; junction bases outside the gene matches: 3. Germline-derived CDR1 and CDR2 are ENHRY and SYGVKD. The CDR3 extends over 14 amino acids. CDR3 amino acids: CAISGGQTNEKLFF. The CDR3 DNA reads as TGTGCCATCAGCGGGGGACAGACTAATGAAAAACTGTTTTTT.

This sequence joins TRBV25-1 and TRBJ2-2; 7 bases map to TRBD2. Unmatched junction bases numbered 2, after V lost 3 bases and J lost 1 base. The germline CDR1 and CDR2 sequences are MGHDK and SYGVNS. CDR3 size: 15 residues. This CDR3 is CASSEASGNTGELFF. The CDR3 nucleotides read TGTGCCAGCAGTGAGGCTAGCGGGAACACCGGGGAGCTGTTTTTT.

The chain carries TRBV7-8 and TRBJ1-1; TRBD1 aligns across 7 bases. V was clipped by 5 bases and J by 3 bases; unmatched bases: 3. Per germline, CDR1 SGHVS and CDR2 FQNEAQ. CDR3 length: 13 residues. The chain's CDR3 is CASSGTAYTEAFF. The CDR3 nucleotides are TGTGCCAGCAGCGGGACAGCCTACACTGAAGCTTTCTTT.

The chain joins TRBV6-2 or TRBV6-3 to TRBJ1-2; 7 bases are a match to TRBD1. Trimming took 2 bases from V and 3 from J; bases not matched to a gene: 9. The CDR3 is 16 residues long. Germline V gene data show CDR1 as MNHEY and CDR2 as SVGEGT. Here the CDR3 reads CASSYGGQTTYYGYTF. CDR3 in DNA: TGTGCCAGCAGTTACGGGGGACAGACAACTTACTATGGCTACACCTTC.

V usage is TRBV7-2 and J usage is TRBJ2-7; D is perhaps TRBD1 (9 bases). V was trimmed by 3 bases and J by 7 bases, leaving 25 bases between them. The CDR3 has 17 amino acids. The germline V gene has CDR1 SGHTA and CDR2 FQGNSA. The CDR3 region has the DNA TGTGCCAGCAGCTTTAATAGCGGGACAGGGCTCCGTGGGGAGCAGTACTTC. Residues: CASSFNSGTGLRGEQYF. Variable domain in full (rest from reference TRBV7-2 and TRBJ2-7): GAGVSQSPSNKVTEKGKDVELRCDPISGHTALYWYRQSLGQGLEFLIYFQGNSAPDKSGLPSDRFSAERTGGSVSTLTIQRTQQEDSAVYLCASSFNSGTGLRGEQYFGPGTRLTVT.

V usage is TRBV2 and J usage is TRBJ1-5, with TRBD1 identical over 7 bases. This CDR3 is built from 15 residues. Trimming took 0 bases from V and 6 from J; bases not matched to a gene: 5. Germline V CDR1 and CDR2: SNHLY, FYNNEI. The CDR3 sequence is CASSEAGQGGQPQHF. Written as DNA, the CDR3 is TGTGCCAGCAGTGAAGCTGGGCAGGGGGGTCAGCCCCAGCATTTT. Full variable domain (outside the CDR3, taken from reference TRBV2 and TRBJ1-5): EPEVTQTPSHQVTQMGQEVILRCVPISNHLYFYWYRQILGQKVEFLVSFYNNEISEKSEIFDDQFSVERPDGSNFTLKIRSTKLEDSAMYFCASSEAGQGGQPQHFGDGTRLSIL.

The chain uses TRBV5-1 and TRBJ2-1; 13 bases are a match to TRBD2. This CDR3 is built from 18 residues. CDR1 and CDR2 from the germline V gene are SGHRS and YFSETQ. J gave up 10 bases and V 3 bases, and 16 bases lay outside the gene matches. The CDR3 DNA sequence: TGCGCCAGCAGCTACCCCCAGGGACTAGCGGGGCCTGGGGGGGAGCAGTTCTTC. It specifies CASSYPQGLAGPGGEQFF.

This chain links TRBV6-5 with TRBJ2-3; D call uncertain. V was trimmed by 6 bases and J by 1 base, leaving 8 bases between them. CDR1 is MNHEY, CDR2 SVGAGI, per germline. The CDR3 extends over 13 amino acids. The CDR3: CASSLPGTDTQYF. The CDR3 nucleotides are TGTGCCAGCAGCCTCCCGGGCACAGATACGCAGTATTTT.

This clone was counted between two and nine times. J is TRBJ2-7 and V is TRBV5-1; tentatively, D is TRBD1 (6 bases). Germline V gives CDR1 SGHRS, CDR2 YFSETQ. The CDR3 covers 14 residues. V was shortened by 6 bases and J by 3 bases, with 16 bases between the two germline ends. CDR3: CASTVGQLGYEQYF. In DNA, the CDR3 is TGCGCCAGCACCGTTGGACAGTTAGGCTACGAGCAGTACTTC.

Only one count was recorded for this clone. The V call is TRBV18, the J call TRBJ2-1, with 9 bases aligning to TRBD2. This CDR3 region has 16 residues. Germline lookup yields CDR1 KGHSH and CDR2 LQKENI. V trimming: 2 bases; J trimming: 4 bases; junction bases outside the gene matches: 6. Written as DNA, the CDR3 is TGTGCCAGCTCACCAGGCAGGACTAGCGTTTACAATGAGCAGTTCTTC. This translates into CASSPGRTSVYNEQFF.

The chain is built from TRBV27 and TRBJ2-1; TRBD2 matches 10 bases. The CDR3 loop spans 15 amino acids. V shed 6 bases, J shed 4 bases, and the junction held 6 bases outside the gene matches. CDR1 is MNHEY, CDR2 SMNVEV, per germline (reference sequence). DNA of the CDR3: TGTGCCAGCAGCCTAGCGGGAGTAATTTACAATGAGCAGTTCTTC. This gives the protein CASSLAGVIYNEQFF.

The chain recombines TRBV5-1 with TRBJ1-1; D may be TRBD1 (6 bases). CDR3 length equals 17 residues. V shed 0 bases and J shed 5 bases, with 20 bases lying between them. Germline V CDR1 and CDR2: SGHRS, YFSETQ. Here the CDR3 reads CASSLGAGGAVWTEAFF. Written as DNA, the CDR3 is TGCGCCAGCAGCTTGGGCGCCGGGGGGGCCGTTTGGACTGAAGCTTTCTTT.

This chain joins TRBV3-1 (or the pseudogene TRBV3-2) and TRBJ1-4; TRBD1 matches 8 bases. V trimming: 2 bases; J trimming: 3 bases; junction bases outside the gene matches: 5. The CDR3 loop spans 16 amino acids. The V gene's germline CDR1 is LGHDT and CDR2 YNNKEL (reference sequence). The CDR3 sequence is CASSQLGDRPNEKLFF. DNA of the CDR3: TGTGCCAGCAGCCAATTGGGGGACAGGCCTAATGAAAAACTGTTTTTT.

The rearrangement uses TRBV4-1 and TRBJ1-2; 9 bases agree with TRBD1. This CDR3 is built from 15 residues. The J segment lost 7 bases and the V segment lost 3 bases, leaving 9 bases of the junction unmatched. Germline V gene data show CDR1 as MGHRA and CDR2 as YSYEKL. DNA of the CDR3: TGCGCCAGCAGCCACCCGGACGAGACAGGGGGTGGCTACACCTTC. Protein product: CASSHPDETGGGYTF.

This clone was counted once. J is TRBJ1-3 and V is TRBV10-2, with 10 bases lining up with TRBD1. V gave up 5 bases and J gave up 1 base; unmatched junction bases: 2. The CDR3 totals 15 residues. Per germline, CDR1 WSHSY and CDR2 SAAADI. The CDR3 loop reads CASSPGQGSGNTIYF. For the CDR3, the DNA is TGCGCCAGCAGTCCGGGACAGGGGTCTGGAAACACCATATATTTT.

This rearrangement joins TRBV9 to TRBJ2-1, with 14 bases fitting TRBD2. The germline V gene has CDR1 SGDLS and CDR2 YYNGEE. The CDR3 sequence is 20 residues long. The V gene end was trimmed by 4 bases and the J gene end by 3 bases; junction bases not matched to a gene: 15. CDR3 sequence reads: CASSSRPGLAGASGYNEQFF. The CDR3 DNA sequence: TGTGCCAGCAGCTCCCGTCCGGGACTAGCGGGAGCATCTGGCTACAATGAGCAGTTCTTC.

The rearrangement uses TRBV18 and TRBJ2-7, with D possibly TRBD1 on 6 matching bases. The length of the CDR3 is 15 residues. The V gene's germline CDR1 is KGHSH and CDR2 LQKENI. Trimming took 6 bases from V and 2 from J, leaving 17 bases between them. CDR3 sequence reads: CASSRTTGPAYEQYF. The CDR3 region has the DNA TGTGCCAGCTCCCGTACAACAGGGCCGGCCTACGAGCAGTACTTC.

The rearrangement joins TRBV5-1 to TRBJ1-5, with D possibly matching TRBD1 (5 bases). The CDR3 has 13 amino acids. Germline V gene sequence: CDR1 SGHRS, CDR2 YFSETQ. V was cut by 1 base and J by 7 bases, with 9 bases left in between. This CDR3 reads CASSLWGGQPQHF. The CDR3 bases are TGCGCCAGCAGCTTGTGGGGCGGACAGCCCCAGCATTTT.

The CDR3 DNA sequence: TGTGCCAGCTTTAAGACGACTGGATTTGGCACCGGGGAGCTGTTTTTT. Protein product: CASFKTTGFGTGELFF. This chain joins TRBV11-2 and TRBJ2-2; no clear D gene. The germline V and J ends were trimmed by 8 bases and 4 bases, with 20 bases remaining between them. Germline-derived CDR1 and CDR2 are SGHAT and FQNNGV. The CDR3 extends over 16 amino acids.

J is TRBJ2-4 and V is TRBV2; 8 bases align to TRBD1. CDR1 SNHLY and CDR2 FYNNEI come from the germline V gene. This CDR3 spans 15 amino acids. After removal of 8 bases from V and 3 bases from J, the junction contained 9 bases not matched to a gene. The DNA for the CDR3 is TGTGCCAGCGGGAGGACAGGGAACGTCAAAAACATTCAGTACTTC. It specifies CASGRTGNVKNIQYF.

The chain recombines TRBV5-1 with TRBJ2-1; tentatively, D is TRBD2 (5 bases). V lost 4 bases and J lost 0, with 11 bases in between. Germline loops: CDR1 SGHRS, CDR2 YFSETQ. This CDR3 is 15 amino acids long. DNA of the CDR3: TGCGCCAGCAGCCCGGACGGGGACTCCTACAATGAGCAGTTCTTC. Translating gives CASSPDGDSYNEQFF.

The rearrangement joins TRBV5-4 to TRBJ2-2; possibly TRBD1 for D (5 bases). Trimming took off 3 bases at V and 4 bases at J, with 13 bases between the two ends. Per germline, CDR1 SGHNT and CDR2 YYREEE (reference sequence). This CDR3 is built from 15 residues. CDR3 sequence (DNA): TGTGCCAGCAGCTCTGGACACTTGGGCACCGGGGAGCTGTTTTTT. It is translated as CASSSGHLGTGELFF.

This clone was counted once. This chain uses TRBV27 with TRBJ2-7; 9 bases line up with TRBD1. The germline gives CDR1 MNHEY, CDR2 SMNVEV (reference sequence). V dropped 6 bases and J dropped 1; count of bases not matched to a gene: 10. The CDR3 covers 16 residues. The CDR3 DNA follows: TGTGCCAGCAGCCCCCGACCGGGACAGGGTTCCTACGAGCAGTACTTC. It encodes CASSPRPGQGSYEQYF.

The rearrangement links TRBV19 to TRBJ1-1; no definite D call. Trimming left V 4 bases short and J 2 bases short, with 8 bases between. The CDR3 totals 13 residues. Germline CDR1 LNHDA, CDR2 SQIVND (reference sequence). The CDR3 nucleotides are TGTGCCAGTAGTAGCGGGGTAAACACTGAAGCTTTCTTT. Residues: CASSSGVNTEAFF.

The chain couples TRBV6-5 to TRBJ1-1, with 10 nucleotides matching TRBD1. J gave up 8 bases and V 2 bases, and 8 bases lay outside the gene matches. CDR3 size: 15 residues. Germline values: CDR1 MNHEY, CDR2 SVGAGI. The CDR3 protein is CASSYAPTGGREAFF. The CDR3 region has the DNA TGTGCCAGCAGTTACGCGCCGACAGGGGGCAGAGAAGCTTTCTTT.

The chain is built from TRBV5-1 and TRBJ2-3, with 7 bases identical to TRBD2. Germline loops: CDR1 SGHRS, CDR2 YFSETQ. The trim removed 4 bases at V and 6 bases at J, leaving 8 bases unmatched. The CDR3 totals 14 residues. DNA for the CDR3: TGCGCCAGCAGCCGGAGCGGGGCGGCGGATACGCAGTATTTT. Protein sequence: CASSRSGAADTQYF.

The chain links TRBV3-1 (or the pseudogene TRBV3-2) to TRBJ2-1, with D perhaps matching TRBD2 (5 bases). V was cut by 1 base and J by 7 bases, with 8 bases left in between. This CDR3 comprises 13 residues. Germline V gene sequence: CDR1 LGHDT, CDR2 YNNKEL (reference sequence). CDR3 residues: CASSQGERNEQFF. CDR3 bases: TGTGCCAGCAGCCAAGGGGAGCGGAATGAGCAGTTCTTC.